The sequence of this T cell receptor (beta chain) was determined in a study of CD8 T cells in ankylosing spondylitis. V was cut by 6 bases and J by 4 bases, with 7 bases left in between. The length of the CDR3 is 12 residues. Germline V gene sequence: CDR1 KGHSH, CDR2 LQKENI. This clonotype was detected a few times. Its antigen is unknown. Study conclusions and caveats: The study identified a TCR beta motif of under ten highly homologous variants that appeared characteristic of ankylosing spondylitis blood.

In TCRdb, the 5' RACE reads were re-called with MiXCR into one record per CDR3 protein. The repertoire holds around 300,000 distinct CDR3 sequences, with 11% as singletons. The specimen was blood, either unsorted or a sorted T cell fraction (not recorded which). The receptor comes from a female donor with ankylosing spondylitis or in good health (not recorded which). The J gene is TRBJ1-5, the V gene TRBV18; D ambiguous. CDR3 sequence (DNA): TGTGCCAGCTCCCAGACGAATCAGCCCCAGCATTTT. This encodes CASSQTNQPQHF.